Included here is one T cell receptor (beta chain) sequence, with context. Its target is unknown. Stated treatment: oral pan-JAK inhibitor, 5-10 mg twice daily. Extracted RNA was reverse transcribed, and the resulting cDNA served as sequencing template. The data were produced by immunoSEQ multiplex PCR, yet TCRdb's version contains in-frame clones alone and is incomplete. Of some 99,000 clones in the sample, roughly 64% were seen once. The data derive from a study of CD8+ T cells in alopecia areata. V trimming: 3 bases; J trimming: 4 bases; junction bases outside the gene matches: 7. Germline V gene data show CDR1 as MGHRA and CDR2 as YSYEKL. This CDR3 contains 15 residues. Study-wide points: The study found higher clonality in lesional than normal scalp, especially in alopecia totalis/universalis. Tofacitinib significantly brought down scalp clonality and expanded CD8+ clones among top 100. Whereas mice showed it more clearly, TCR sharing across patients was murkier, possibly because of HLA.

This TCR was recovered from a human donor with alopecia areata. The sequenced sample was CD8+ T cells sorted from blood, obtained at week 4, from a patient treated with tofacitinib. This sequence joins TRBV4-1 and TRBJ2-7, with TRBD2 identical over 9 bases. CDR3 bases: TGCGCCAGCAGCCAGACGGCGGGGGGGCCGTACGAGCAGTACTTC. Translating gives CASSQTAGGPYEQYF.